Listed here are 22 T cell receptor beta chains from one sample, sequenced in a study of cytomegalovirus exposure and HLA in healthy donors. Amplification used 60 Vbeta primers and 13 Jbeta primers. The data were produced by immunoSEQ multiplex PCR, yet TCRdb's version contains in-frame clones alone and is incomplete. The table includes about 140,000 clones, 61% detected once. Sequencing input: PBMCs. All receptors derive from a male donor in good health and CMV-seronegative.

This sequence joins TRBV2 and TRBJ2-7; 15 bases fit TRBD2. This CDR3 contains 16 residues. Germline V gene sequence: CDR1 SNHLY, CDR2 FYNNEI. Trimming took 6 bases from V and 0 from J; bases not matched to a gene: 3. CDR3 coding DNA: TGTGCCAGCAGCGGACTAGCGGGGGGGCTCTCCTACGAGCAGTACTTC. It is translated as CASSGLAGGLSYEQYF.

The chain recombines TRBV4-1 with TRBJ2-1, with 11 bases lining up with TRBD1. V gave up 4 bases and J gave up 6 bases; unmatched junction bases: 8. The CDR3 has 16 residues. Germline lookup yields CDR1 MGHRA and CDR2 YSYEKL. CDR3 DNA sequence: TGCGCCAGCAGCCTCCCCTGGGGACAGGGGGGCAATGAGCAGTTCTTC. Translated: CASSLPWGQGGNEQFF.

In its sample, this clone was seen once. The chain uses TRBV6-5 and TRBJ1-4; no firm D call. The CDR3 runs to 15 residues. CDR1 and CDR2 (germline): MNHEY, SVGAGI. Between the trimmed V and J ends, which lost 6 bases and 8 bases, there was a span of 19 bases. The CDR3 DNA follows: TGTGCCAGCAGGAAATTGCCGGGGATCGCGGAAAAACTGTTTTTT. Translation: CASRKLPGIAEKLFF.

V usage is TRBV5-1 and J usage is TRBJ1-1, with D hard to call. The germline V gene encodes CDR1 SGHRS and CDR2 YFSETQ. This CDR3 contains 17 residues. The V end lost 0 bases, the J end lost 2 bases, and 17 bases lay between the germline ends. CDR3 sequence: CASSLAPGLDFNTEAFF. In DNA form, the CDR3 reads TGCGCCAGCAGCTTGGCCCCAGGACTCGATTTCAACACTGAAGCTTTCTTT.

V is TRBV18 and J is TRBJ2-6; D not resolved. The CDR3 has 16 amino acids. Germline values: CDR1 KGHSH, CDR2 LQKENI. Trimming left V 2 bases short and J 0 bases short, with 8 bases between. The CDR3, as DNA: TGTGCCAGCTCACCAAACTCCCCCTCTGGGGCCAACGTCCTGACTTTC. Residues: CASSPNSPSGANVLTF. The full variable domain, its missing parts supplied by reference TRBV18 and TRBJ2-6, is NAGVMQNPRHLVRRRGQEARLRCSPMKGHSHVYWYRQLPEEGLKFMVYLQKENIIDESGMPKERFSAEFPKEGPSILRIQQVVRGDSAAYFCASSPNSPSGANVLTFGAGSRLTVL.

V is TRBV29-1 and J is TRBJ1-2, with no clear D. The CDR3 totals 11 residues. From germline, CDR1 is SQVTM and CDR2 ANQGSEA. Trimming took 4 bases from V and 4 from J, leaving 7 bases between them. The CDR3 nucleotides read TGCAGCGTTGGACAAATCTATGGCTACACCTTC. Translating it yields CSVGQIYGYTF.

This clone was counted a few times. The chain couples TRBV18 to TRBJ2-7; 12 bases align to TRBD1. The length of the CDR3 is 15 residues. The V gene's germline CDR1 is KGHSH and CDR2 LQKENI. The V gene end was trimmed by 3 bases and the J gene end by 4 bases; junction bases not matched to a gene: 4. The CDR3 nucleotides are TGTGCCAGCTCACCCGGGACAGGGGGCATTTACGAGCAGTACTTC. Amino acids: CASSPGTGGIYEQYF.

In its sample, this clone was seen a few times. For the CDR3, the DNA is TGTGCCAGCTCACCACCGGGGGGGCGGGGCTCCTACAATGAGCAGTTCTTC. This encodes CASSPPGGRGSYNEQFF. The rearrangement joins TRBV18 to TRBJ2-1; D possibly corresponds to TRBD2 (7 bases). CDR1 is KGHSH, CDR2 LQKENI, per germline. Trimming stripped 0 bases from V and 0 bases from J, with 12 bases between. The CDR3 sequence is 17 residues long.

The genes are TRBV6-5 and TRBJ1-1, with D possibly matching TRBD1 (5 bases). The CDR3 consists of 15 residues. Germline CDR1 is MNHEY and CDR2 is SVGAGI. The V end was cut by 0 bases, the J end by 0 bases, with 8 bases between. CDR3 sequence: CASSYSGGMNTEAFF. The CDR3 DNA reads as TGTGCCAGCAGTTACTCGGGGGGAATGAACACTGAAGCTTTCTTT.

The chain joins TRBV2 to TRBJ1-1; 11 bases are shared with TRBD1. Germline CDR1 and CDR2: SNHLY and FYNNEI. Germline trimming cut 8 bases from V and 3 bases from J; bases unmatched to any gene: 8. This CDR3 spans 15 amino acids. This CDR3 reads CASEGTGGTYTEAFF. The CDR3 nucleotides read TGTGCCAGCGAAGGGACAGGGGGAACTTACACTGAAGCTTTCTTT.

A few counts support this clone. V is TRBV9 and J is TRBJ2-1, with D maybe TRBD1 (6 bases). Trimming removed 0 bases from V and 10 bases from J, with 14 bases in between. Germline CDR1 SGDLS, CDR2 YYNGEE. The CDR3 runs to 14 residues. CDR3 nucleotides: TGTGCCAGCAGCGTAGCCGTTTTGGGGGCGGAGCAGTTCTTC. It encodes CASSVAVLGAEQFF.

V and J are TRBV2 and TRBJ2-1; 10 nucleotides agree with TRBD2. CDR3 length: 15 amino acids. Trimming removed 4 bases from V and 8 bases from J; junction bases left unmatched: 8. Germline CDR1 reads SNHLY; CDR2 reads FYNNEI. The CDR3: CASSGVAGGGDEQFF. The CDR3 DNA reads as TGTGCCAGCAGTGGTGTAGCGGGGGGTGGGGATGAGCAGTTCTTC.

CDR3 nucleotide sequence: TGTGCCAGCAGCTTAGGAACTAGGGATTTGGGGCAAGAGACCCAGTACTTC. It codes for CASSLGTRDLGQETQYF. This chain joins TRBV7-9 and TRBJ2-5; weak D call: TRBD2 (5 bases). The germline gives CDR1 SEHNR, CDR2 FQNEAQ (reference sequence). The ends were cut back, 1 base at V and 2 bases at J, with 17 bases in the middle. This CDR3 has 17 residues.

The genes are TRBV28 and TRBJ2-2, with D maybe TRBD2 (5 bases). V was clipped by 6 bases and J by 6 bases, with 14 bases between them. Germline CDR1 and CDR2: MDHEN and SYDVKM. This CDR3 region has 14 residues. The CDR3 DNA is TGTGCCAGCAGAAATCTAAAGGGAGCCGGGGAGCTGTTTTTT. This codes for CASRNLKGAGELFF.

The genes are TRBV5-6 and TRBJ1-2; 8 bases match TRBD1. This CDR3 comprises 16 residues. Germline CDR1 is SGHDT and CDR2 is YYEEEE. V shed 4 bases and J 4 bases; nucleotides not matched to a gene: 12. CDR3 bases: TGTGCCAGCAGCCTCGGGACAGGAAAAGCCCTCTATGGCTACACCTTC. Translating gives CASSLGTGKALYGYTF.

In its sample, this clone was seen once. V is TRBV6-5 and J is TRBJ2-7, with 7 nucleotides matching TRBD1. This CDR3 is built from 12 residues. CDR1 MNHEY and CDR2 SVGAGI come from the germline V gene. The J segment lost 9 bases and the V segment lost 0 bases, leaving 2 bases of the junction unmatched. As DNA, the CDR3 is TGTGCCAGCAGTTACTCCCCAGGGGGGCAGTACTTC. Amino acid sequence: CASSYSPGGQYF.

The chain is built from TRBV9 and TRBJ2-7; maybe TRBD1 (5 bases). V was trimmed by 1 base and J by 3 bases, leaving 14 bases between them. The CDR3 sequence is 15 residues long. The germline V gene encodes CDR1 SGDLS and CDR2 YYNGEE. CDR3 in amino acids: CASSVFEGVGYEQYF. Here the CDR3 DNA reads TGTGCCAGCAGCGTATTCGAAGGGGTCGGCTACGAGCAGTACTTC.

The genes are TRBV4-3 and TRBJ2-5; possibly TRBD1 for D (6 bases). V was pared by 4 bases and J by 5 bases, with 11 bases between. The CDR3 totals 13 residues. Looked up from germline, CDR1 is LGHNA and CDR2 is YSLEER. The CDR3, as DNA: TGCGCCAGCAGCCCCAGGGGTTCGGAGACCCAGTACTTC. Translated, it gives CASSPRGSETQYF.

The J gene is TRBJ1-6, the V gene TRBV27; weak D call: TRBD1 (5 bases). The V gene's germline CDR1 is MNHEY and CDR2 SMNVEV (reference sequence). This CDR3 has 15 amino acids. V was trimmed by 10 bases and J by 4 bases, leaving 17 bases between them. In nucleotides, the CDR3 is TGTGCCACCGCTGTTGTTGGACATTATAATTCACCCCTCCACTTT. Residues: CATAVVGHYNSPLHF.

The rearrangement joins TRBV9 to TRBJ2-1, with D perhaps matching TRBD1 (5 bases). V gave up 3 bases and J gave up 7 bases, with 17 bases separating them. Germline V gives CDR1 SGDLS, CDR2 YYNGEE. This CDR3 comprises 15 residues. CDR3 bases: TGTGCCAGCAGCGGGGTTGTGCAGGGTTCGAATGAGCAGTTCTTC. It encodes CASSGVVQGSNEQFF.

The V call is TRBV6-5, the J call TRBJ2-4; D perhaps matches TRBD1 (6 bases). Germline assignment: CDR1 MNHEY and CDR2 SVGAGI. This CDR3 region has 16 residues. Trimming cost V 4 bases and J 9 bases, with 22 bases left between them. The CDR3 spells CASSSTPGQGVGIQYF. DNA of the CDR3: TGTGCCAGCAGTTCCACTCCGGGACAAGGGGTTGGCATTCAGTACTTC.

In nucleotides, the CDR3 is TGTGCCAGCAGCTCTAGCGGTAATAAACAAGAGACCCAGTACTTC. It encodes CASSSSGNKQETQYF. The chain recombines TRBV27 with TRBJ2-5; the match to TRBD2 covers 7 bases. The CDR3 is 15 amino acids. J lost 2 bases, V lost 6 bases, and 9 bases had no gene match. Germline loops: CDR1 MNHEY, CDR2 SMNVEV (reference sequence).